Included here is one T cell receptor beta chain sequence, with context. The antigen is undetermined. The data were taken from a study of neoadjuvant anti-PD-1 for oral cavity cancer. Study background: Around day 43, patients without progression received a fourth nivolumab dose before surgery. Notes on the study in general: Pretreatment Treg/Th17 ratio correlated inversely with post-treatment tumor clonality.

Only in-frame clones appear in the TCRdb table, and some are missing; sequencing was by immunoSEQ multiplex PCR. The table lists 60,000 to 75,000 clones, 83% of them singletons. The sequences come from PBMCs, collected before nivolumab (anti-PD-1) treatment. The receptor comes from a person aged 35-79 years with oral cavity squamous cell carcinoma.

This chain's CDR3 is CASSLEHSNYGYTF. DNA for the CDR3: TGCGCCAGCAGCTTGGAACATTCCAACTATGGCTACACCTTC. The rearrangement uses TRBV5-1 and TRBJ1-2; unclear D gene. The germline V gene has CDR1 SGHRS and CDR2 YFSETQ. The CDR3 loop spans 14 amino acids. The V end was cut by 0 bases, the J end by 2 bases, with 8 bases between.